This T cell receptor beta chain was retrieved from a study of T cell responses to AZD1222 COVID-19 vaccine. Across the study: Pooling of second doses given at about 4 or about 12 weeks was done.

Germline loops: CDR1 SEHNR, CDR2 FQNEAQ (reference sequence). The V and J ends lost 1 base and 2 bases respectively, with 15 bases between them. The CDR3 is made up of 17 amino acids. Sequencing was performed with immunoSEQ multiplex PCR; in TCRdb, only in-frame clones are kept and a portion is missing. The sample consists of roughly 140,000 clones, more than 75% of them appearing once. Comments on this clone: The target antigen is unknown.

Study findings and constraints: Epitopes outside B.1.351 and B.1.1.7 mutated regions reportedly drew nearly half of spike TCRs. Seropositive status at baseline applied to only a handful of AZD1222 recipients.

The V and J genes are TRBV7-9 and TRBJ2-1; the D call may be TRBD1 or TRBD2 (6 bases each). The source was peripheral blood, collected on day 0 of AZD1222 vaccination. This clonotype was sampled from an adult in good health. The CDR3 region has the DNA TGTGCCAGCAGCTTAGTTGGAGGGGACACAGCCTACAATGAGCAGTTCTTC. It translates to CASSLVGGDTAYNEQFF. Supplemented by reference TRBV7-9 and TRBJ2-1, the full variable domain reads DTGVSQNPRHKITKRGQNVTFRCDPISEHNRLYWYRQTLGQGPEFLTYFQNEAQLEKSRLLSDRFSAERPKGSFSTLEIQRTEQGDSAMYLCASSLVGGDTAYNEQFFGPGTRLTVL.